This is a list of T cell receptor beta chains from one sample in a study of T-cell reconstitution after alpha-beta-depleted transplantation in children. TCRdb processed the PCR reads anew with MiXCR; each CDR3 protein has one entry. The sample holds 450,000 to 600,000 distinct CDR3 sequences, over 10% seen once. Sequences were derived from PBMCs, mostly from graft donor cells, sampled 360 days after TCRalphabeta/CD19-depleted stem cell transplant. The receptors stem from a male patient aged 10 to 17 who had a stem cell transplant for acute myeloid leukemia, so the T cells may come from the graft donor. The CDR3 runs from the conserved cysteine through the conserved F or W. The D gene is left open where the match is weak. Expanded clones are given a class, and other clones once, few, many or no size at all.

>TRBV30|TRBJ2-6|many|.
TGTGCCTTACAGGAAACTGGGGCCAACGTCCTGACTTTC
CALQETGANVLTF
>TRBV6-1|TRBJ2-7|few|TRBD2
TGTGCCAGCCGGGGACTAGCGGGAACTCTTGGTCCCTCCGAGCAGTACTTC
CASRGLAGTLGPSEQYF
>TRBV28|TRBJ2-3|many|TRBD2
TGTGCCAGCAAGGTGGGAGGGCCGGCAGATACGCAGTATTTT
CASKVGGPADTQYF
>TRBV5-1|TRBJ2-7|many|.
TGCGCCAGCAGCCTTCCTGGACAGATTCCCTACGAGCAGTACTTC
CASSLPGQIPYEQYF
>TRBV29-1|TRBJ1-1|few|TRBD1
TGCAGCGCTCGACAGGGGTGGGTCACTGAAGCTTTCTTT
CSARQGWVTEAFF
>TRBV5-5|TRBJ1-6|few|.
TGTGCCAGCAGCAGAAAGGGGAAGTACTCCTATAATTCACCCCTCCACTTT
CASSRKGKYSYNSPLHF
>TRBV10-3|TRBJ2-2|.|TRBD2
TGTGCCATCAGTGGTCTAGCGGGAGAAGAGGCCGGGGAGCTGTTTTTT
CAISGLAGEEAGELFF
>TRBV6-5|TRBJ2-2|few|TRBD1
TGTGCCAGCAGTTACAGGGGGCGCCTCACCGGGGAGCTGTTTTTT
CASSYRGRLTGELFF
>TRBV4-3|TRBJ2-3|.|.
TGCGCCAGCAGCCAAGATCAGGGGTTGGGCGGGAGCACAGATACGCAGTATTTT
CASSQDQGLGGSTDTQYF
>TRBV5-4|TRBJ1-5|many|.
TGTGCCAGCAGCTTGGCAGGTGAACAGCCCCAGCATTTT
CASSLAGEQPQHF
>TRBV28|TRBJ2-1|.|.
TGTGCCAGCAGTTTTTTGGCTGCGGGGACAGGGCCTAGCGGGATGGATGAGCAGTTCTTC
CASSFLAAGTGPSGMDEQFF
>TRBV12-3/TRBV12-4|TRBJ1-1|.|TRBD1
TGTGCCAGCAGTTCCCTAAGACATACAGGGGAGGGGGGTGAAGCTTTCTTT
CASSSLRHTGEGGEAFF
>TRBV25-1|TRBJ2-7|many|TRBD1
TGTGCCAGCAGTGACCCGGGACAGGGGTCCTACGAGCAGTACTTC
CASSDPGQGSYEQYF
>TRBV20-1|TRBJ2-3|few|.
TGCAGTGCTAGAGCCCTAAGATCGGCGAAATCAACAGATACGCAGTATTTT
CSARALRSAKSTDTQYF
>TRBV20-1|TRBJ2-3|few|TRBD2
TGCAGTGCTAGGCCTCTAGCGGGTACGCAGTATTTT
CSARPLAGTQYF
>TRBV29-1|TRBJ1-2|.|.
TGCAGCGTTGATCGAGGGGCGCGGGGCTATGGCTACACCTTC
CSVDRGARGYGYTF
>TRBV7-2|TRBJ2-3|few|TRBD2
TGTGCCAGCATCCTAGCGGGAGGCCCCACAGATACGCAGTATTTT
CASILAGGPTDTQYF
>TRBV5-1|TRBJ2-1|many|.
TGCGCCAGCAGCATGGGACTCGGCAATGAGCAGTTCTTC
CASSMGLGNEQFF
>TRBV28|TRBJ2-5|few|.
TGTGCCAGCAGTCTAGCAGGGCGGTGGGAGACCCAGTACTTC
CASSLAGRWETQYF
>TRBV9|TRBJ2-1|few|.
TGTGCCAGCAGCGTAGTGGAGTCTAGCGCGATCTCCTACAATGAGCAGTTCTTC
CASSVVESSAISYNEQFF
>TRBV12-3/TRBV12-4|TRBJ2-4|many|.
TGTGCCAGCAGTTCCGGCGGAGGGGGAAACATTCAGTACTTC
CASSSGGGGNIQYF
>TRBV5-1|TRBJ2-1|.|.
TGCGCCAGCAGACAACTAGTGTGGATGGAAAATGAGCAGTTCTTC
CASRQLVWMENEQFF
>TRBV5-8|TRBJ2-1|.|.
TGTGCCAGCAGCCCATTAACTGGGGGGACCCTGAATGAGCAGTTCTTC
CASSPLTGGTLNEQFF
>TRBV6-2/TRBV6-3|TRBJ2-7|.|TRBD1
TGTGCCACCTTCCGGGACAGGGGCTACGAGCAGTACTTC
CATFRDRGYEQYF
>TRBV6-2/TRBV6-3|TRBJ2-3|many|TRBD2
TGTGCCAGCAAACCACTAGCGGGGGCGACAGATACGCAGTATTTT
CASKPLAGATDTQYF
>TRBV6-2/TRBV6-3|TRBJ2-2|.|.
TGTGCCACCCAGCCGAGCGGGTACACCGGGGAGCTGTTTTTT
CATQPSGYTGELFF
>TRBV6-2/TRBV6-3|TRBJ2-1|.|TRBD2
TGTGCCAGCAGTTACTCGTCACTAGCGGGACACAATGAGCAGTTCTTC
CASSYSSLAGHNEQFF
>TRBV5-1|TRBJ2-3|.|TRBD2
TGCGCCAGCAGCTGGGGACTAGGGGGCACAGATACGCAGTATTTT
CASSWGLGGTDTQYF
>TRBV11-2|TRBJ2-3|.|TRBD2
TGTGCCAGCAGCATAAGGACTAGCGGGAGTGGGGGTCCCCCAGTAGCGCAGTATTTT
CASSIRTSGSGGPPVAQYF
>TRBV7-9|TRBJ1-1|few|.
TGTGCCAGCAGCTTAAGCACCTCGGACACTGAAGCTTTCTTT
CASSLSTSDTEAFF
>TRBV7-2|TRBJ2-3|few|.
TGTGCCAGCAGCTTACTGGCGCACACAGATACGCAGTATTTT
CASSLLAHTDTQYF
>TRBV6-5|TRBJ2-1|few|TRBD2
TGTGCCAGCAGTTACTCTACCTGGGGGATGAGACTAGCTAACAATGAGCAGTTCTTC
CASSYSTWGMRLANNEQFF
>TRBV12-3/TRBV12-4|TRBJ2-1|.|TRBD2
TGTGCCAGCATTAGCGGGACCCCTCACTACAATGAGCAGTTCTTC
CASISGTPHYNEQFF
>TRBV19|TRBJ2-6|.|.
TGTGCCAGTAGCGGTCTACCCTCTGGGGCCAACGTCCTGACTTTC
CASSGLPSGANVLTF
>TRBV5-1|TRBJ2-3|few|.
TGCGCCAGCAGCATACGCGGAGATACGCAGTATTTT
CASSIRGDTQYF